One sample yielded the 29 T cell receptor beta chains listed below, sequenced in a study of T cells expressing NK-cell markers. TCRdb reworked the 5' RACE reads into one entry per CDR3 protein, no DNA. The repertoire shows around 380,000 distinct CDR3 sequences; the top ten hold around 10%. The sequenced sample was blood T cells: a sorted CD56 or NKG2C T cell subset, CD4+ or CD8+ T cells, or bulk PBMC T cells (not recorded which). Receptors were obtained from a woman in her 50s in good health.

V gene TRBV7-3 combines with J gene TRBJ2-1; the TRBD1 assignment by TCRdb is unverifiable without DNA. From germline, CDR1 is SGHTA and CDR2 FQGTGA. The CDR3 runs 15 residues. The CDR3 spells CASSFRQGAWGEQFF. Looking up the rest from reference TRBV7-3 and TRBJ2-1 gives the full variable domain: GAGVSQTPSNKVTEKGKYVELRCDPISGHTALYWYRQSLGQGPEFLIYFQGTGAADDSGLPNDRFFAVRPEGSVSTLKIQRTERGDSAVYLCASSFRQGAWGEQFFGPGTRLTVL.

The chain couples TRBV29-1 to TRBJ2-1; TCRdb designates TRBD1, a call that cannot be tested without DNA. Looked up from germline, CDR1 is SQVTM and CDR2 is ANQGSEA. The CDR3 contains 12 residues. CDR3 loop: CSVERGADEQFF.

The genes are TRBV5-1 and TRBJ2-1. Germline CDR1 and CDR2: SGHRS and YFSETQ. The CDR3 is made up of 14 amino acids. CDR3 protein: CASSLEALYNEQFF.

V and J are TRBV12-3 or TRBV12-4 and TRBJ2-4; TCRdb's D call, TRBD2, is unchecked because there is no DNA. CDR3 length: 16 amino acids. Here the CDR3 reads CASSLGAGEAKNIQYF.

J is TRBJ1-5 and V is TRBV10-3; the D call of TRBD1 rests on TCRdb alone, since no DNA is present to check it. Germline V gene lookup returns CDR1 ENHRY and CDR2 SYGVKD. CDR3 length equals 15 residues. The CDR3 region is CAISPLGGSNQPQHF.

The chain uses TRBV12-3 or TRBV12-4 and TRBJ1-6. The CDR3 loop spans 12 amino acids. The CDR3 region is CASSTTDSPLHF.

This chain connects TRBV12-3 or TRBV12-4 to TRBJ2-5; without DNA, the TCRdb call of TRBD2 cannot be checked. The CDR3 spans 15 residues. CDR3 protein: CASSLAGLAQETQYF.

The CDR3 sequence: CASSATEAGLSYEQYF. The V and J genes are TRBV5-1 and TRBJ2-7; TCRdb's D call of TRBD2 is untestable without DNA. Per germline, CDR1 SGHRS and CDR2 YFSETQ. The CDR3 runs to 16 residues. Based on the CDR3 plus reference TRBV5-1 and TRBJ2-7, the full variable domain is KAGVTQTPRYLIKTRGQQVTLSCSPISGHRSVSWYQQTPGQGLQFLFEYFSETQRNKGNFPGRFSGRQFSNSRSEMNVSTLELGDSALYLCASSATEAGLSYEQYFGPGTRLTVT.

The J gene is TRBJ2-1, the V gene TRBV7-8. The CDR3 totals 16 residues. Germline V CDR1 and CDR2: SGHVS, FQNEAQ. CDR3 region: CASSSSHSGSYNEQFF.

CDR3 sequence reads: CASKIAGERYEQYF. The chain recombines TRBV12-3 or TRBV12-4 with TRBJ2-7; TCRdb reports TRBD2, a call that lacks DNA to check it against. The CDR3 extends over 14 amino acids.

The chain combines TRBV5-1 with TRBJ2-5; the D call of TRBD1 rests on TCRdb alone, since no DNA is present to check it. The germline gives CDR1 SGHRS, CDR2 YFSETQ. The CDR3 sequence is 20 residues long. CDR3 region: CASSSRTGGLGAGLQETQYF.

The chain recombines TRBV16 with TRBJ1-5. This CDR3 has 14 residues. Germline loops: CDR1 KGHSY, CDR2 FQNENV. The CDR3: CASSQSASNQPQHF.

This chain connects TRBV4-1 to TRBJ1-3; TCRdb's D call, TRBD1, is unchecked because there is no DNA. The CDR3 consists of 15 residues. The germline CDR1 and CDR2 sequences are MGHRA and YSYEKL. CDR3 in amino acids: CASSPQDGSGNTIYF.

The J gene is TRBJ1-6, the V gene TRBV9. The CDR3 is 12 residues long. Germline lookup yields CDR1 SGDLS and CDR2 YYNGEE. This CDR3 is CASSAGSSPLHF.

The CDR3 loop is CSATTSGITTQYF. V gene TRBV20-1 combines with J gene TRBJ2-5; checking the TCRdb D call of TRBD2 is not possible without DNA. CDR3 size: 13 residues. From germline, CDR1 is DFQATT and CDR2 SNEGSKA (reference sequence).

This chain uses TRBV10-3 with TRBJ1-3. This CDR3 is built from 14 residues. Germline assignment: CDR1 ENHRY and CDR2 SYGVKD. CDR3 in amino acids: CAISHARTGNTIYF.

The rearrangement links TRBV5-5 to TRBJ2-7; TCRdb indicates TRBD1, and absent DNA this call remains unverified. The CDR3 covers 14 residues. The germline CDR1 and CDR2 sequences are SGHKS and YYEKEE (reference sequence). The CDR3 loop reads CASSPGTDSYEQYF.

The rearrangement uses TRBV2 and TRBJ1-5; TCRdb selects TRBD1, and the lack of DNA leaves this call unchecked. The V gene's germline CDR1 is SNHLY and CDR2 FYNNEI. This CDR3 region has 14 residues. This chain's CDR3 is CASSEEQGIQPQHF. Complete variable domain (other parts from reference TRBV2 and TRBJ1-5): EPEVTQTPSHQVTQMGQEVILRCVPISNHLYFYWYRQILGQKVEFLVSFYNNEISEKSEIFDDQFSVERPDGSNFTLKIRSTKLEDSAMYFCASSEEQGIQPQHFGDGTRLSIL.

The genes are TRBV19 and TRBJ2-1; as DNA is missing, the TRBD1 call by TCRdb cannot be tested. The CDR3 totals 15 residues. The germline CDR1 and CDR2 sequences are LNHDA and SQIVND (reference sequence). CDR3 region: CASSIAGTGVDEQFF.

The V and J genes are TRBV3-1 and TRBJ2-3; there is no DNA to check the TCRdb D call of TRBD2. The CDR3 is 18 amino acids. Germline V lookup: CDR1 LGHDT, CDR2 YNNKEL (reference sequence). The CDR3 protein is CASSQEAPLAGATDTQYF.

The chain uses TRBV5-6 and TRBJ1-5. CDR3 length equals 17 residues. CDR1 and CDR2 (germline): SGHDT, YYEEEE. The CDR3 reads CASSLGPSWGGNQPQHF.

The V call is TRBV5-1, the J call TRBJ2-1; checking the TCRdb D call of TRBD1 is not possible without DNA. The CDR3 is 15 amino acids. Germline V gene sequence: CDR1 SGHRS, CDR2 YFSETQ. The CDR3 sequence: CASSPRDRGRNEQFF.

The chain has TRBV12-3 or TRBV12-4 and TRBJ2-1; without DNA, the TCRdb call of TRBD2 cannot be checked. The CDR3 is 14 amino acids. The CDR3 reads CASSGLASSNEQFF.

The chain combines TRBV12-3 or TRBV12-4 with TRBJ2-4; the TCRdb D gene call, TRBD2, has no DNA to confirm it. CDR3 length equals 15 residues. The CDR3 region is CASSHGTRGLGIQYF.

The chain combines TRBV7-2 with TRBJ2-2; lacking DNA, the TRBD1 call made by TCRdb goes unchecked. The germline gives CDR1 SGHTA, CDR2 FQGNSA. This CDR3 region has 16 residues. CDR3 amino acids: CASSFGAGRNTGELFF. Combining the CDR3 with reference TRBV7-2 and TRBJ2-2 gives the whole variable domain GAGVSQSPSNKVTEKGKDVELRCDPISGHTALYWYRQSLGQGLEFLIYFQGNSAPDKSGLPSDRFSAERTGGSVSTLTIQRTQQEDSAVYLCASSFGAGRNTGELFFGEGSRLTVL.

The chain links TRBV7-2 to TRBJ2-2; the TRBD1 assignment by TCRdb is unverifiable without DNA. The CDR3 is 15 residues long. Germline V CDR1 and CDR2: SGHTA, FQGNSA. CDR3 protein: CASSLALSGTGELFF.

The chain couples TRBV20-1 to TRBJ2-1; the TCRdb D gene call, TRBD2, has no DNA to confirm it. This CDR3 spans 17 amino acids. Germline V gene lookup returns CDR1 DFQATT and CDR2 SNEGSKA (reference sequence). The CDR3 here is CSAEILETSGRVNEQFF.

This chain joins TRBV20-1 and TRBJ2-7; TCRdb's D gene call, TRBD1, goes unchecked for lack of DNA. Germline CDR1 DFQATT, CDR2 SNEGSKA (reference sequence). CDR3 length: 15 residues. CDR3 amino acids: CSASGAGKDSYEQYF.

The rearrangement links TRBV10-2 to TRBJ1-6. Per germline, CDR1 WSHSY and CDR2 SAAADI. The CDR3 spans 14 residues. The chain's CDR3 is CASSDGNYNSPLHF.